This T cell receptor beta chain was documented in a study of blood T cell repertoires in COVID-19. At the level of the study: The samples span acute and convalescent COVID-19 from the United States, Italy and Spain. T cells, B-cell-depleted T cells, or PBMCs supplied cDNA or gDNA.

The CDR3 covers 14 residues. Trimming left V 6 bases short and J 0 bases short, with 9 bases between. The germline CDR1 and CDR2 sequences are KGHDR and SFDVKD. Per the original data handling: It was from reference gene primer amplification that nucleated cell counts were estimated. Measured with immunoSEQ multiplex PCR; TCRdb has only the in-frame clones, and not every one. V and J calls and clone size come straight from that table; D and trimming were deduced from the DNA. The sample has fewer than 450,000 clones; roughly 90% are singletons. Sequencing was performed on peripheral blood. The V and J genes are TRBV24-1 and TRBJ2-3; maybe TRBD1 (5 bases). The TCR was taken from a woman aged 70-85 years with COVID-19, enrolled during active disease. The CDR3 DNA reads TGTGCCACCAGTTCAGGACAAAGCACAGATACGCAGTATTTT. It is translated as CATSSGQSTDTQYF.